Sequencing of this T cell receptor beta chain was carried out in a study of vaccination effects on CD4 cells after COVID-19. Study-level information: The study sampled a couple of convalescent patients 16 days and one week before vaccination.

Cells that had been cultured for less than eleven days were the source of isolated CD4+ T cells. Documented for the person is a PCR-confirmed SARS-CoV-2 infection occurring between March and December 2020. The authors exchanged half the medium for IL-2 medium on days 3 and 7. As concerns this clone: The target antigen is unknown.

Unmatched junction bases numbered 6, after V lost 3 bases and J lost 4 bases. CDR3 length: 15 amino acids. Germline V gene lookup returns CDR1 LNHDA and CDR2 SQIVND (reference sequence). Here immunoSEQ multiplex PCR was the method, and the copy in TCRdb shows in-frame clones only, minus some. Here the sample spans tens of thousands of clones, under 85% being singletons. The gene calls are TRBV19 and TRBJ1-2, with 9 positions matching TRBD1. The sample here was CD4+ T cells from PBMCs cultured without peptide, taken before COVID-19 vaccination. The sequence came from a human donor who had a prior SARS-CoV-2 infection. The CDR3 here is CASSIAGQGSYGYTF. In DNA form, the CDR3 reads TGTGCCAGTAGTATCGCGGGACAGGGAAGCTATGGCTACACCTTC.